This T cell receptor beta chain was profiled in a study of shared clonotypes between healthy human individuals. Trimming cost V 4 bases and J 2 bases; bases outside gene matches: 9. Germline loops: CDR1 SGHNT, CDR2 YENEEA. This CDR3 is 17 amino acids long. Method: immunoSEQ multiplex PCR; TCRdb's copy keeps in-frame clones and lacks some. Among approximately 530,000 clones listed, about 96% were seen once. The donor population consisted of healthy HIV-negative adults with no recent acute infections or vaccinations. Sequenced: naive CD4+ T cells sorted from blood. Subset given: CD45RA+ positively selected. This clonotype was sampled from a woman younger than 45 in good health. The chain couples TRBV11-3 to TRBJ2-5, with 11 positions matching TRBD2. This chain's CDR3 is CASSYTLAGGRQETQYF. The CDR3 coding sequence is TGTGCCAGCAGCTATACGCTAGCGGGAGGACGACAAGAGACCCAGTACTTC.